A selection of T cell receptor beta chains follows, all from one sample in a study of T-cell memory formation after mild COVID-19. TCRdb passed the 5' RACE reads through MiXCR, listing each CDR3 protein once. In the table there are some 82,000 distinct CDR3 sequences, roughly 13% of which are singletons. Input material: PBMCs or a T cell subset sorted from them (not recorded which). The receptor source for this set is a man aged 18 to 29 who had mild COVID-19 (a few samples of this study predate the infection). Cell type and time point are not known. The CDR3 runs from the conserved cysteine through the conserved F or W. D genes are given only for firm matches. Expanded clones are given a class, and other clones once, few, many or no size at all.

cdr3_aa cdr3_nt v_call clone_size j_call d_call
CASSQGVETQYF TGTGCCAGCAGCCAAGGAGTTGAGACCCAGTACTTC TRBV12-3/TRBV12-4 . TRBJ2-5 .
CASSVGLAGGGQETQYF TGTGCCAGCAGCGTTGGACTAGCGGGGGGAGGCCAAGAGACCCAGTACTTC TRBV9 . TRBJ2-5 TRBD2
CASSLQGALTEAFF TGCGCCAGCAGCTTACAGGGGGCATTGACTGAAGCTTTCTTT TRBV5-1 many TRBJ1-1 TRBD1
CASSQGEGAYGYTF TGCGCCAGCAGCCAAGGGGAGGGGGCTTATGGCTACACCTTC TRBV4-3 . TRBJ1-2 TRBD1
CASSLTVYEQYF TGTGCCAGCAGCTTAACAGTCTACGAGCAGTACTTC TRBV7-8 . TRBJ2-7 .
CASSRQTGGWETQYF TGTGCCAGCAGCCGCCAGACAGGGGGTTGGGAGACCCAGTACTTC TRBV6-5 . TRBJ2-5 TRBD1
CASGGLGPDTQYF TGTGCCAGCGGGGGGCTCGGTCCAGATACGCAGTATTTT TRBV6-2/TRBV6-3 . TRBJ2-3 .
CATWTEETQYF TGTGCCACCTGGACGGAAGAGACCCAGTACTTC TRBV27 . TRBJ2-5 .
CASSYSLVNEQFF TGTGCCAGCAGTTACTCTCTGGTTAATGAGCAGTTCTTC TRBV6-5 . TRBJ2-1 .
CASSHSEQGSTDTQYF TGTGCCAGCAGCCACTCTGAACAGGGGAGCACAGATACGCAGTATTTT TRBV3-1 many TRBJ2-3 TRBD1
CASSHRYSGTGGTGELFF TGCGCCAGCAGCCACCGATACTCTGGGACAGGGGGCACCGGGGAGCTGTTTTTT TRBV4-1 . TRBJ2-2 TRBD1
CASSLWVNSPLHF TGTGCCAGCAGCTTATGGGTGAATTCACCCCTCCACTTT TRBV7-3 . TRBJ1-6 .
CASSLGRTGGVNEQFF TGTGCCAGCAGCTTAGGCCGGACAGGGGGAGTCAATGAGCAGTTCTTC TRBV7-9 many TRBJ2-1 TRBD1
CASSQDHSGDGETQYF TGTGCCAGCAGCCAAGACCACAGCGGGGACGGTGAGACCCAGTACTTC TRBV11-2 . TRBJ2-5 TRBD2
CASSLRQGNQPQHF TGTGCCAGCAGTTTGAGGCAAGGCAATCAGCCCCAGCATTTT TRBV28 few TRBJ1-5 .
CSARVGQAYTGELFF TGCAGTGCTAGAGTAGGCCAGGCGTACACCGGGGAGCTGTTTTTT TRBV20-1 many TRBJ2-2 .
CASSIIQGARETQYF TGTGCCAGCAGCATAATACAGGGGGCAAGGGAGACCCAGTACTTC TRBV5-4 . TRBJ2-5 TRBD1
CASSYGRETQYF TGTGCCAGCAGCTATGGGCGGGAGACCCAGTACTTC TRBV7-8 . TRBJ2-5 .
CASSPTGSNTGELFF TGTGCCAGCAGTCCGACAGGGTCGAACACCGGGGAGCTGTTTTTT TRBV7-3 . TRBJ2-2 TRBD1
CSGDGMSGEQYF TGCAGCGGGGACGGGATGTCTGGCGAGCAGTACTTC TRBV29-1 . TRBJ2-7 .
CASSLGTGNQPQHF TGTGCCAGCAGTTTAGGGACAGGGAATCAGCCCCAGCATTTT TRBV27 . TRBJ1-5 TRBD1
CASSLGKTEAFF TGTGCCAGCAGCTTAGGAAAAACTGAAGCTTTCTTT TRBV7-6 few TRBJ1-1 .
CASSYSGYGYTF TGTGCCAGCAGTTACTCGGGCTATGGCTACACCTTC TRBV6-5 . TRBJ1-2 .
CASSFRGAAHYGYTF TGTGCCAGCAGCTTTCGGGGGGCGGCACACTATGGCTACACCTTC TRBV5-8 few TRBJ1-2 .
CASSLGQGGDTQYF TGCGCCAGCAGCTTGGGGCAAGGGGGAGATACGCAGTATTTT TRBV5-1 . TRBJ2-3 .
CASSEIRGEDTEAFF TGTGCCAGCAGCGAGATCAGGGGGGAAGACACTGAAGCTTTCTTT TRBV7-9 few TRBJ1-1 TRBD1
CASSQEVGLATPDTQYF TGCGCCAGCAGCCAAGAAGTAGGGCTAGCGACCCCAGATACGCAGTATTTT TRBV4-1 . TRBJ2-3 .
CASSQDVRTGDGYTF TGCGCCAGCAGCCAAGATGTTAGGACAGGTGATGGCTACACCTTC TRBV4-1 . TRBJ1-2 TRBD1
CASSPGLSNQPQHF TGCGCCAGCAGCCCGGGGCTCAGCAATCAGCCCCAGCATTTT TRBV4-1 . TRBJ1-5 .
CSAVTENLYGYTF TGCAGCGCCGTAACAGAGAATCTCTATGGCTACACCTTC TRBV29-1 many TRBJ1-2 .
CASSWDRGDNEQFF TGTGCCAGCAGCTGGGACAGGGGAGACAATGAGCAGTTCTTC TRBV12-3/TRBV12-4 . TRBJ2-1 TRBD1
CASSLGGTDTQYF TGTGCCAGCAGTTTAGGAGGCACAGATACGCAGTATTTT TRBV7-9 many TRBJ2-3 .
CASSEAARAGRSPLHF TGTGCCAGCAGTGAAGCGGCCCGGGCAGGGAGATCACCCCTCCACTTT TRBV6-1 . TRBJ1-6 .
CASSSHRGNSPLHF TGTGCCAGCAGTTCCCACAGGGGGAATTCACCCCTCCACTTT TRBV6-2/TRBV6-3 . TRBJ1-6 TRBD1
CSAIRGRRAYEQYF TGCAGTGCTATCAGGGGCCGCCGCGCCTACGAGCAGTACTTC TRBV20-1 few TRBJ2-7 .
CASSLITVTGELFF TGTGCCAGCAGCCTTATAACAGTCACCGGGGAGCTGTTTTTT TRBV7-8 . TRBJ2-2 .
CASSQDRTGGLDTQYF TGCGCCAGCAGCCAAGACCGGACAGGCGGACTAGATACGCAGTATTTT TRBV4-1 . TRBJ2-3 TRBD1
CASSYSGLPPTDTQYF TGTGCCAGCAGTTACTCCGGACTGCCCCCCACAGATACGCAGTATTTT TRBV6-2/TRBV6-3 many TRBJ2-3 .
CASSPDGGSYNEQFF TGTGCCAGCAGCCCGGATGGTGGGTCCTACAATGAGCAGTTCTTC TRBV7-2 . TRBJ2-1 .
CASSFWAGGTEAFF TGTGCCAGCAGCTTCTGGGCGGGCGGCACTGAAGCTTTCTTT TRBV5-5 . TRBJ1-1 .
CASSYSQELTYNEQFF TGTGCCAGCAGTTACTCGCAGGAATTAACCTACAATGAGCAGTTCTTC TRBV6-2/TRBV6-3 . TRBJ2-1 .
CASSSPWGTDTQYF TGTGCCAGTTCCTCCCCCTGGGGCACAGATACGCAGTATTTT TRBV7-2 few TRBJ2-3 .
CASSSLSGGLSYNEQFF TGTGCCAGCAGCTCGCTAAGCGGGGGGCTCTCCTACAATGAGCAGTTCTTC TRBV7-9 few TRBJ2-1 TRBD2
CASIFRGNGEGTEAFF TGTGCCAGCATCTTCAGGGGGAACGGGGAAGGCACTGAAGCTTTCTTT TRBV3-1 . TRBJ1-1 TRBD1
CATTPAGSSIQYF TGTGCCACCACCCCTGCCGGGAGTAGCATTCAGTACTTC TRBV7-9 . TRBJ2-4 .
CASSYGYTEAFF TGTGCCAGCAGTTACGGGTACACTGAAGCTTTCTTT TRBV6-2/TRBV6-3 many TRBJ1-1 .
CSVQRRPHEQYF TGCAGCGTTCAGCGCCGACCCCACGAGCAGTACTTC TRBV29-1 few TRBJ2-7 .
CASSLPGTDEAFF TGTGCCAGCAGTTTACCCGGGACGGATGAAGCTTTCTTT TRBV12-3/TRBV12-4 few TRBJ1-1 .
CASSWGAPGPYEQYF TGCGCCAGCAGCTGGGGAGCTCCGGGACCCTACGAGCAGTACTTC TRBV5-1 few TRBJ2-7 .
CASHNPGSVYNEQFF TGTGCCAGCCACAACCCAGGGAGTGTCTACAATGAGCAGTTCTTC TRBV12-3/TRBV12-4 . TRBJ2-1 .
CATSRRLQGANTGELFF TGTGCCACCAGCAGACGGTTACAGGGGGCGAACACCGGGGAGCTGTTTTTT TRBV15 . TRBJ2-2 TRBD1
CASSSEGANTGELFF TGTGCCAGCAGCAGTGAGGGGGCGAACACCGGGGAGCTGTTTTTT TRBV21-1 . TRBJ2-2 .
CASSHSGGLNTEAFF TGTGCCAGCAGCCACAGTGGCGGCCTTAACACTGAAGCTTTCTTT TRBV7-3 many TRBJ1-1 .
CASSDVGGSGANVLTF TGTGCCAGCAGTGACGTGGGGGGATCTGGGGCCAACGTCCTGACTTTC TRBV6-4 few TRBJ2-6 .